This T cell receptor (beta chain) was documented in a study of blood T cells in healthy people across ages. This clonotype has a handful of counts. Trimming removed 1 base at V and 4 bases at J, with 11 bases between. CDR3 length equals 14 residues. Germline lookup yields CDR1 SGHRS and CDR2 YFSETQ. Together with a sample-barcoded 5' primer, a J-beta primer mix was included in a second PCR lasting about 7 to 11 cycles. Each CDR3 protein gets one entry after TCRdb re-called the 5' RACE reads with MiXCR. The sample shows roughly 1.9 million distinct CDR3 sequences, approximately 39% of them seen only once.

Input material: blood. The J gene is TRBJ1-2, the V gene TRBV5-1; D gene ambiguous. This sequence originates from a human donor in good health. Here the CDR3 DNA reads TGCGCCAGCAGCTTGTTGGGGTGGGCCTATGGCTACACCTTC. Its translation is CASSLLGWAYGYTF.